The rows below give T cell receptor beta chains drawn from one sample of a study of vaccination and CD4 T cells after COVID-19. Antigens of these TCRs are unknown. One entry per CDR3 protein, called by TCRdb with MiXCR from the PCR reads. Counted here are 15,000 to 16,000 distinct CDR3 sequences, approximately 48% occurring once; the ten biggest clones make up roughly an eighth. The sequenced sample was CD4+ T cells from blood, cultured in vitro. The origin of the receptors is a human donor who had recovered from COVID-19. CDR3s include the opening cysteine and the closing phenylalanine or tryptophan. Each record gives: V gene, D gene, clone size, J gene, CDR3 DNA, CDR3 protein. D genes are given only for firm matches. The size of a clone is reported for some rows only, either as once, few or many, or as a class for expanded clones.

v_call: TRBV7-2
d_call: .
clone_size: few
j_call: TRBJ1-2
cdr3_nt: TGTGCCAGCAGCTTAGGGACAGCTCTCTATGGCTACACCTTC
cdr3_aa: CASSLGTALYGYTF

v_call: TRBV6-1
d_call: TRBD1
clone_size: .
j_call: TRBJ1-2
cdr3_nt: TGTGCCAGCAGCCCCTCACCCGGGACAGGGTATGGCTACACCTTC
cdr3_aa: CASSPSPGTGYGYTF

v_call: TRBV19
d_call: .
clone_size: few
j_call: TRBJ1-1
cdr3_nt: TGTGCCAGTAGTAGACTGGGCAAGAACACTGAAGCTTTCTTT
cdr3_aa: CASSRLGKNTEAFF

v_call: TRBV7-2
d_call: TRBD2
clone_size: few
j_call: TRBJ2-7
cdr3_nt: TGTGCCAGCAGCTTCCAGGCTCCCGGGACTAGCGTAACCTACGAGCAGTACTTC
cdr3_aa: CASSFQAPGTSVTYEQYF

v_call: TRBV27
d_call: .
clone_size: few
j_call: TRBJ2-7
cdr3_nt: TGTGCCAGCAGTTCTGCCTACGAGCAGTACTTC
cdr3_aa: CASSSAYEQYF

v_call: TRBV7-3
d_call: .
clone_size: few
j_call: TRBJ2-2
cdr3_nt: TGTGCCAGCAGAGGCGGGAACACCGGGGAGCTGTTTTTT
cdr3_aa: CASRGGNTGELFF

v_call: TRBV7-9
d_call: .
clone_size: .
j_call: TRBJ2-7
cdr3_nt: TGTGCCAGCAGCCTGTCTTTCAAGCAGTACTTC
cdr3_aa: CASSLSFKQYF

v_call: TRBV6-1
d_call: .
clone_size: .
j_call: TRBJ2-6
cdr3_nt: TGTGCCAGCAGTGACCCAGGGGTTGGGGCCAACGTCCTGACTTTC
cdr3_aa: CASSDPGVGANVLTF

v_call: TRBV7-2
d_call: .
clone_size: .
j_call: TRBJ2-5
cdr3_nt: TGTGCCAGCAGCTTAATGGACTATGGTGAGACCCAGTACTTC
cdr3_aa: CASSLMDYGETQYF

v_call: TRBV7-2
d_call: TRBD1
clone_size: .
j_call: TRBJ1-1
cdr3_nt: TGTGCCAGCAGCTTTGAACAGGGGCCAGCTTTCTTT
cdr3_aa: CASSFEQGPAFF

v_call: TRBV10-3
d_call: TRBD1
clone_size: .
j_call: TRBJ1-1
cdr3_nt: TGTGCCATCAGTGAGACAGGGGGCGATAACACTGAAGCTTTCTTT
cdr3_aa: CAISETGGDNTEAFF

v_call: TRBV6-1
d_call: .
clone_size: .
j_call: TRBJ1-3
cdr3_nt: TGTGCCAGCACCACCGGGTACGGTGGAAACACCATATATTTT
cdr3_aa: CASTTGYGGNTIYF

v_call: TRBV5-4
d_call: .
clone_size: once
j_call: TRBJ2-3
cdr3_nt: TGTGCCAGCAGACCCAGTCCGGGAGAAGATACGCAGTATTTT
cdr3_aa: CASRPSPGEDTQYF

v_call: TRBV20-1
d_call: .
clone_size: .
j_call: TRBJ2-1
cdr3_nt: TGCAGTACCCTCAGGGGTTTGGGGGAGCAGTTCTTC
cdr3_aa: CSTLRGLGEQFF

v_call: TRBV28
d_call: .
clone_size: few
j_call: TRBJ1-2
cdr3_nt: TGTGCCAGCAGCCGTGGGGGGGGCACTCACTATGGCTACACCTTC
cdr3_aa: CASSRGGGTHYGYTF

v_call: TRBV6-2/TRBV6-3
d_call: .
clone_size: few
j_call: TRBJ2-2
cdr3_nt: TGTGCCAGCATCCGAATCGCGAACACCGGGGAGCTGTTTTTT
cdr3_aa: CASIRIANTGELFF

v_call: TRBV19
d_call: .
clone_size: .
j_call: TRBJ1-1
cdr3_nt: TGTGCCAGTAGTATAGACGTAGTGAGCGACGAAGCTTTCTTT
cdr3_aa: CASSIDVVSDEAFF

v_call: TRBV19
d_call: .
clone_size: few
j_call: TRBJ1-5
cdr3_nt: TGTGCCAGTAGTATTACGACACGGGGAGGTAATCAGCCCCAGCATTTT
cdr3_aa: CASSITTRGGNQPQHF

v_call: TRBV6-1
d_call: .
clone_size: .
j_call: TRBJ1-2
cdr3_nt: TGTGCCAGTGGGGGGAACTATGGCTACACCTTC
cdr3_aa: CASGGNYGYTF

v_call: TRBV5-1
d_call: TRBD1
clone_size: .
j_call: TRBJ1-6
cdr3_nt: TGCGCCAGCAGCGCCGGACAGGGTACACCCCTCCACTTT
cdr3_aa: CASSAGQGTPLHF

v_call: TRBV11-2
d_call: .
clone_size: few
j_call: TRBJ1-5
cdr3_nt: TGTGCCAGCAGCTTAGGGCTCTATCAGCCCCAGCATTTT
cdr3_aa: CASSLGLYQPQHF

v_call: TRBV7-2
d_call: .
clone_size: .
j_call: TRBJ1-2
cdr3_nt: TGTGCCAGCAGCCCAGGGCTGGGCGGCGACTATGGCTACACCTTC
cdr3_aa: CASSPGLGGDYGYTF

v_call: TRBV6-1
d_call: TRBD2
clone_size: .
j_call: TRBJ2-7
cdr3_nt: TGTGCCAGCAGTAGGGGACTAGCGGGGGTAGAGGAGCAGTACTTC
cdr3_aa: CASSRGLAGVEEQYF

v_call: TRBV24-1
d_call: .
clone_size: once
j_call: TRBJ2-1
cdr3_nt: TGTGCCACCAGTGATCCAAGCGGAACCTCCTACAATGAGCAGTTCTTC
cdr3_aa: CATSDPSGTSYNEQFF

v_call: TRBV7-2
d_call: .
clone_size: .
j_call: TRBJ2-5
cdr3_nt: TGTGCCAGCAGCTTCGGCCCAGAGACCCAGTACTTC
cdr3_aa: CASSFGPETQYF

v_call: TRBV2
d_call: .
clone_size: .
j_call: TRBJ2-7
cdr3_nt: TGTGCCAGCGACCTCCGGGACGCCAGGCGCGAGCAGTACTTC
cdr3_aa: CASDLRDARREQYF

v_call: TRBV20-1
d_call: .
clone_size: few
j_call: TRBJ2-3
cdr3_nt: TGCAGTGCACAATCAGGCGTTGCCAGCACAGATACGCAGTATTTT
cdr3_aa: CSAQSGVASTDTQYF

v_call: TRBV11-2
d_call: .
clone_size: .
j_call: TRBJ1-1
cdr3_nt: TGTGCCAGCAGCTTAGGGGGACGGAACACTGAAGCTTTCTTT
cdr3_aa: CASSLGGRNTEAFF

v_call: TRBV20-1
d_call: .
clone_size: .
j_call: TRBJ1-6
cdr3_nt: TGCAGTGCTAGAGGACAGGTAGATTCACCCCTCCACTTT
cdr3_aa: CSARGQVDSPLHF

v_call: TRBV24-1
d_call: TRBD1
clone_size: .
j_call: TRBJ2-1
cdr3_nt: TGTGCCACCAGTGACCGACAGGGGGCAAGGAATGAGCAGTTCTTC
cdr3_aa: CATSDRQGARNEQFF

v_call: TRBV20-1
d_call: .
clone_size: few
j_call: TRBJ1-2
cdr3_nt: TGCAGTGCTATTGACGACTATGGCTACACCTTC
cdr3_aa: CSAIDDYGYTF

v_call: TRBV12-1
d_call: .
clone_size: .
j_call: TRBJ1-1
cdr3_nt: TGTGCCAGCAGCTTTGGGGGGGGGATGGTAAGGACTGAAGCTTTCTTT
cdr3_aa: CASSFGGGMVRTEAFF

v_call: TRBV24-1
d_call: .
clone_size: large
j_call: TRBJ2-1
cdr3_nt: TGTGCCACCAGTTCCCCCGCCCGAGACGACAATGAGCAGTTCTTC
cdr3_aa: CATSSPARDDNEQFF

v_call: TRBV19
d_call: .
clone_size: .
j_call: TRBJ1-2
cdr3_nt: TGTGCCAGTAGTCGAGTGGGACCGGCGATGGGGGGCTACACCTTC
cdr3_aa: CASSRVGPAMGGYTF

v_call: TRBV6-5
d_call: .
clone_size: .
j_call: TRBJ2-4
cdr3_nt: TGTGCCAGCAGTTACCCTGGCGGTGCGGAAAAAAACATTCAGTACTTC
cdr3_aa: CASSYPGGAEKNIQYF

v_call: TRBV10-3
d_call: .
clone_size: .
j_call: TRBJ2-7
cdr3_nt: TGTGCCATCAGTTTGACGGGGGAGCAGTACTTC
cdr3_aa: CAISLTGEQYF

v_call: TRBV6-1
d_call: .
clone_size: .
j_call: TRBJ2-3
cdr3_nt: TGTGCCATCATCCGGGACGGGAGCACAGATACGCAGTATTTT
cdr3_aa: CAIIRDGSTDTQYF

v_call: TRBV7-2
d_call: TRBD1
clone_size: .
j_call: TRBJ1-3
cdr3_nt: TGTGCCAGCAGCTTCACCCCAGGGGGCCTTTCTGGAAACACCATATATTTT
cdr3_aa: CASSFTPGGLSGNTIYF

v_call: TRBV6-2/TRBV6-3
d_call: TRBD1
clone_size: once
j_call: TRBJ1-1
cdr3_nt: TGTGCCAGCGAACAGGGGGCTCTCACTGAAGCTTTCTTT
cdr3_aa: CASEQGALTEAFF

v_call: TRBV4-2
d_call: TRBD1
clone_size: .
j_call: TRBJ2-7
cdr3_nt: TGTGCCAGCAGCCGAGGTGGTCGGGACAGGGGCTCCTACGAGCAGTACTTC
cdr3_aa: CASSRGGRDRGSYEQYF

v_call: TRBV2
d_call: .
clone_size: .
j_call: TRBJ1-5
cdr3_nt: TGTGCCAGCAGTGTACCGGGACACCGTCAGCCCCAGCATTTT
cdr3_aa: CASSVPGHRQPQHF

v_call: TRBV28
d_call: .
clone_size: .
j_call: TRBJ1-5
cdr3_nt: TGTGCCAGCAGGCCGAGCAGGGGAAGCAATCAGCCCCAGCATTTT
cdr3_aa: CASRPSRGSNQPQHF

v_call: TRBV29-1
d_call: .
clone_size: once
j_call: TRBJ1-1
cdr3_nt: TGCAGCGTTGACGTTGAAGCTTTCTTT
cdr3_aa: CSVDVEAFF

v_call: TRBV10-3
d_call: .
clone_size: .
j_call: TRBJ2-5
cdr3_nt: TGTGCCATCAGTGAGTCCGAAGAGACCCAGTACTTC
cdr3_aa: CAISESEETQYF

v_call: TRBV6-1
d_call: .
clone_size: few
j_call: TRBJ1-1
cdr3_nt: TGTGCCAGCGGATCGGGGTTGAACACTGAAGCTTTCTTT
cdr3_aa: CASGSGLNTEAFF

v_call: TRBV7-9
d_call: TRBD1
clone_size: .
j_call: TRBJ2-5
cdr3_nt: TGTGCCAGCAGACCCCGCCTCCGGGACAGGGGGAGGTGGGAGACCCAGTACTTC
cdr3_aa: CASRPRLRDRGRWETQYF

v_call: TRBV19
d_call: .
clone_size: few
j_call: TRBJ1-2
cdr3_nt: TGTGCCAGTAGTACCCTCCGAGGCTACACCTTC
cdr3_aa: CASSTLRGYTF

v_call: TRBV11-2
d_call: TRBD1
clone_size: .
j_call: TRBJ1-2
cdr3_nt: TGTGCCAGCAGTCAAGGACAGGACCACTATCGCTACACCTTC
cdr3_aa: CASSQGQDHYRYTF

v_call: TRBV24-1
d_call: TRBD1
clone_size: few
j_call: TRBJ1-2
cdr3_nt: TGTGCCACCAGTGATGACGGACAGGACAACTATGGCTACACCTTC
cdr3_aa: CATSDDGQDNYGYTF

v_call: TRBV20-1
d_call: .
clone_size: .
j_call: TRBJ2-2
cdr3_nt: TGCAGTGCTAGCGGGGGAAACACCGGGGAGCTGTTTTTT
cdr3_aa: CSASGGNTGELFF

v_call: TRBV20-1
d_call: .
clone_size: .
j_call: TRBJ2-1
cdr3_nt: TGCAGTGCTAGAGATGTTGGGCCCGACTACTACAATGAGCAGTTCTTC
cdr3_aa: CSARDVGPDYYNEQFF

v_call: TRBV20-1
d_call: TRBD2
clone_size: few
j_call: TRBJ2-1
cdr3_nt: TGCAGTGTTGTAACCGGGACTAGCGCGAATGAGCAGTTCTTC
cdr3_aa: CSVVTGTSANEQFF

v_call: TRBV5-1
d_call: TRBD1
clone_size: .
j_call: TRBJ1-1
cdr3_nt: TGCGCCAGCAGCTTAAGGACAGGAAGTGACACTGAAGCTTTCTTT
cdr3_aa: CASSLRTGSDTEAFF

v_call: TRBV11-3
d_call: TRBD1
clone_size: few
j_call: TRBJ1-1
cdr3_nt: TGTGCCAGCAGCTTACAGGGGGCTGAAGCTTTCTTT
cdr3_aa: CASSLQGAEAFF

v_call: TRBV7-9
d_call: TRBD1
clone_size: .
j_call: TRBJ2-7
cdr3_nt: TGTGCCAGCAGCTTAGTACAGGGGCCAGCCTACGAGCAGTACTTC
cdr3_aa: CASSLVQGPAYEQYF

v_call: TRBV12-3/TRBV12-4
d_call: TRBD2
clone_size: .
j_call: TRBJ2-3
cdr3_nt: TGTGCCAGCAGTTACGGGACTAGCGGGGGCACAGATACGCAGTATTTT
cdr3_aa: CASSYGTSGGTDTQYF

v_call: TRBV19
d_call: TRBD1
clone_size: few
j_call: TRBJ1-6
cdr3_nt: TGTGCCAGTAGCCAGGGACAGGGGCGATCACCCCTCCACTTT
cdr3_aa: CASSQGQGRSPLHF